This passage covers 13 T cell receptor beta chains from one sample sequenced in a study of human T cells and chemical hapten exposure. TCRdb ran MiXCR on the RACE reads and lists one entry per CDR3 protein. The sample lists about 340,000 distinct CDR3 sequences, under 9% occurring once. Time point defined: patch test 1, 2 weeks after DPC sensitization. Noted treatment: therapeutic diphenylcyclopropenone sensitization with weekly scalp DPC. Sequencing was performed on whole blood, taken in connection with sensitization to the hapten diphenylcyclopropenone (DPC). The receptors derive from a woman aged 18-29 years with alopecia areata. Some clones in this sample may be carry-over from other donors' samples.

The chain carries TRBV20-1 and TRBJ1-4; 7 nucleotides match TRBD1. Germline CDR1 is DFQATT and CDR2 is SNEGSKA (reference sequence). V was pared by 3 bases and J by 7 bases, with 11 bases of the junction left unmatched. The CDR3 runs to 15 residues. The CDR3 here is CSASPRQGIGEKLFF. CDR3 sequence (DNA): TGCAGTGCTAGCCCGAGACAGGGCATAGGTGAAAAACTGTTTTTT.

DNA for the CDR3: TGCGCCAGCAGCCCCCTCCCCTCGCTGCGAACAGATACGCAGTATTTT. Amino acid sequence: CASSPLPSLRTDTQYF. The rearrangement links TRBV4-3 to TRBJ2-3; D not certain. Trimming removed 4 bases at V and 3 bases at J, with 17 bases between. Germline V CDR1 and CDR2: LGHNA, YSLEER. The CDR3 length is 16 residues.

Only a few counts were recorded for this clonotype. The chain links TRBV12-3 or TRBV12-4 to TRBJ1-6; D gene unclear. The CDR3 extends over 13 amino acids. V dropped 3 bases and J dropped 9 bases, with 9 bases sitting between them. CDR3 amino acids: CASSFRDGSPLHF. CDR3 in DNA: TGTGCCAGCAGTTTTAGGGATGGTTCACCCCTCCACTTT.

This chain connects TRBV6-5 to TRBJ2-2; D not resolved. In germline, CDR1 is MNHEY, CDR2 SVGAGI. V lost 5 bases to trimming and J lost 6 bases, with 10 bases between them. This CDR3 is built from 13 residues. This chain's CDR3 is CASSPADAGELFF. The DNA of the CDR3 is TGTGCCAGCAGTCCGGCGGACGCCGGGGAGCTGTTTTTT.

The V call is TRBV24-1, the J call TRBJ2-7; no clear D gene. The CDR3 contains 17 residues. Germline V CDR1 and CDR2: KGHDR, SFDVKD. Trimming took off 3 bases at V and 2 bases at J, with 19 bases between the two ends. CDR3 amino acids: CATSDKLRDPVPYEQYF. The DNA for the CDR3 is TGTGCCACCAGTGATAAGTTAAGAGACCCGGTCCCCTACGAGCAGTACTTC.

This clonotype was detected a few times. The rearrangement uses TRBV28 and TRBJ2-3; 9 positions agree with TRBD2. This CDR3 region has 14 residues. Germline V gene data show CDR1 as MDHEN and CDR2 as SYDVKM. The V gene end was trimmed by 6 bases and the J gene end by 4 bases; junction bases not matched to a gene: 5. The CDR3 nucleotides are TGTGCCAGCAGGCCGGGACTAGCCGCAGATACGCAGTATTTT. Protein: CASRPGLAADTQYF.

This clonotype was recorded a few times. The rearrangement uses TRBV5-5 and TRBJ2-5; 7 bases match TRBD1. With V trimmed by 4 bases and J by 1 base, 1 base remained unmatched. Germline lookup yields CDR1 SGHKS and CDR2 YYEKEE (reference sequence). The CDR3 extends over 13 amino acids. The CDR3 region is CASSKGAQETQYF. DNA for the CDR3: TGTGCCAGCAGCAAGGGGGCCCAAGAGACCCAGTACTTC. Drawing the rest from reference TRBV5-5 and TRBJ2-5, the complete variable domain is DAGVTQSPTHLIKTRGQQVTLRCSPISGHKSVSWYQQVLGQGPQFIFQYYEKEERGRGNFPDRFSARQFPNYSSELNVNALLLGDSALYLCASSKGAQETQYFGPGTRLLVL.

This chain uses TRBV6-2 or TRBV6-3 with TRBJ1-1, with 8 positions matching TRBD1. Germline CDR1 and CDR2: MNHEY and SVGEGT. The CDR3 is made up of 13 amino acids. V was pared by 8 bases and J by 8 bases, with 10 bases of the junction left unmatched. In nucleotides, the CDR3 is TGTGCCAGCTCACGGACAGGGACATCAGAAGCTTTCTTT. This translates into CASSRTGTSEAFF.

This clonotype was counted ten times or more. V usage is TRBV4-2 and J usage is TRBJ2-1; possible D gene TRBD2, 7 bases. Trimming shortened V by 4 bases and J by 7 bases, and 17 bases separated the two germline ends. The CDR3 runs 15 residues. The germline CDR1 and CDR2 sequences are LGHNA and YNFKEQ. CDR3 protein: CASSPLWGGQNEQFF. CDR3 DNA: TGTGCCAGCAGCCCTTTATGGGGGGGGCAAAATGAGCAGTTCTTC.

As for this clonotype: A much larger clone is a single base away; this may be a read error. Here the CDR3 omits its conserved ending phenylalanine or tryptophan, so a read error is the likely source. The chain couples TRBV3-1 to TRBJ2-1; no definite D call. Trimming stripped 1 base from V and 8 bases from J, with 12 bases between. The CDR3 is 14 residues long. Germline V CDR1 and CDR2: LGHDT, YNNKEL (reference sequence). The CDR3 loop reads CASSQGPGRHEQFS. The CDR3 coding sequence is TGTGCCAGCAGCCAAGGTCCCGGAAGGCATGAGCAGTTCTCC.

This clonotype was detected only a few times. This chain connects TRBV5-4 to TRBJ1-1; D may be TRBD1 (6 bases). CDR3 length equals 13 residues. Germline values: CDR1 SGHNT, CDR2 YYREEE (reference sequence). With 3 bases removed from V and 11 bases from J, the gap between germline ends came to 17 bases. The CDR3 loop is CASSSTRGLKAFF. The CDR3 DNA reads as TGTGCCAGCAGCTCGACCAGGGGATTGAAGGCTTTCTTT.

This chain's CDR3 is CATCIDSNQPQHF. CDR3 sequence (DNA): TGTGCCACCTGTATCGATAGCAATCAGCCCCAGCATTTT. The chain combines TRBV12-3 or TRBV12-4 with TRBJ1-5; D is unresolved. V lost 10 bases and J 0 bases, leaving 10 bases between the germline ends. CDR3 length: 13 residues.

The chain combines TRBV6-2 or TRBV6-3 with TRBJ2-5, with TRBD2 identical over 13 bases. This CDR3 comprises 18 residues. CDR1 is MNHEY and CDR2 is SVGEGT in the germline V gene. The junction had 11 bases not matched to a gene; V was cut back by 2 bases and J by 5 bases. The CDR3 loop reads CASSYLGLAGAPRETQYF. CDR3 coding DNA: TGTGCCAGCAGTTACCTCGGACTAGCGGGGGCGCCGAGGGAGACCCAGTACTTC.